This T cell receptor (beta chain) is from a study of CD8 T cells in Susac syndrome. Study-wide findings and caveats: The study conceded that relatively few individuals underwent its TCR sequencing and HLA analysis.

In regard to this clonotype: What it recognizes is unknown.

Reverse transcription of 0.5 to 1 ug RNA used random hexamers. Amplification of TCR beta CDR3 was carried out by immunoSEQ multiplex PCR, which covered 54 Vbeta and 13 Jbeta segments. TCRdb analysed the immunoSEQ multiplex PCR reads with MiXCR anew, one entry per CDR3 protein. The sample shows fewer than 80,000 distinct CDR3 sequences, 85% to 95% of them seen only once. The CD8+ and CD4+ T cells were negatively isolated, with the TEMRA cells enriched by FACS. This clonotype was sampled from a human donor with multiple sclerosis. Sequenced material: CD8+ T cells from PBMCs.

CDR3 region: CSAEEYYSNQPQHF. DNA of the CDR3: TGCAGTGCCGAAGAGTACTATAGCAATCAGCCCCAGCATTTT. The V gene is TRBV20-1, the J gene TRBJ1-5; the D is unclear. Trimming removed 6 bases from V and 0 bases from J, with 12 bases in between. Per the germline V gene, CDR1 is DFQATT and CDR2 is SNEGSKA (reference sequence). CDR3 length equals 14 residues.